This T cell receptor beta chain was identified during a study of blood T cell repertoires in COVID-19. Study at large: Nucleic acid was either cDNA or gDNA, and it came from T cells, B-cell-depleted T cells, or PBMCs.

As originally analysed: Cell counts per sample came from amplifying reference gene primers. The assay was immunoSEQ multiplex PCR, and TCRdb's table has in-frame clones only and misses some. V, J and clone size are those of that table, while D and trimming were read from the DNA. The table records about 480,000 clones, over 75% of them present only once. V lost 0 bases, J lost 1 base, and 7 bases lay in between. Germline CDR1 is LGHNA and CDR2 is YNFKEQ. CDR3 length: 15 residues. This chain joins TRBV4-2 and TRBJ2-1; tentative D call: TRBD2 (6 bases). Sequencing was performed on PBMCs or T cells enriched from blood (not recorded which). The clonotype originates from a woman aged 40-49 years who had recovered from COVID-19. The CDR3 spells CASSQDGGSYNEQFF. The CDR3 nucleotides read TGTGCCAGCAGCCAAGACGGGGGTTCCTACAATGAGCAGTTCTTC.